These 30 T cell receptor beta chains came from one sample sequenced in a study of molecular identifiers for immune sequencing clone quantification. One entry per CDR3 protein results from TCRdb running MiXCR on the PCR reads. The data show fewer than 350,000 distinct CDR3 sequences, about 21% seen once. The sequenced material came from naive CD8+ T cells from blood, with Jurkat cell RNA spiked in. Described subset: FACS-sorted CD8+CD4-CCR7+CD45RA+ naive T cells. These receptors were obtained from a human donor in good health. Some libraries in this study had Jurkat cell RNA spiked in.

This clonotype came up many times. The chain combines TRBV29-1 with TRBJ1-1, with 8 bases that match TRBD1. CDR3 length equals 13 residues. CDR1 and CDR2 from the germline V gene are SQVTM and ANQGSEA. V lost 6 bases and J lost 3; bases outside the gene matches: 6. The CDR3 DNA is TGCAGCGTGATGGACAGGGAGTACACTGAAGCTTTCTTT. It codes for CSVMDREYTEAFF. The whole variable domain, filled in from reference TRBV29-1 and TRBJ1-1, reads SAVISQKPSRDICQRGTSLTIQCQVDSQVTMMFWYRQQPGQSLTLIATANQGSEATYESGFVIDKFPISRPNLTFSTLTVSNMSPEDSSIYLCSVMDREYTEAFFGQGTRLTVV.

On this clonotype itself: A read error may explain this, as a much larger clone is one base away. Since the CDR3 does not end with the conserved phenylalanine or tryptophan, this likely comes from a read error. The rearrangement joins TRBV5-8 to TRBJ2-1, with no clear D. CDR1 is SGHTS, CDR2 YDEGEE, per germline. The CDR3 has 14 residues. The ends were cut back, 2 bases at V and 10 bases at J, with 16 bases in the middle. The CDR3 DNA is TGTGCCAGCAGCTTACGGAGAACCTACGGGGAGCAGTTCTAC. It is translated as CASSLRRTYGEQFY.

Remarks on this clonotype: Possible read error: a much larger clone is one base away. This sequence joins TRBV27 and TRBJ2-7; TRBD1 aligns across 7 bases. This CDR3 has 14 amino acids. Looked up from germline, CDR1 is MNHEY and CDR2 is SMNVEV (reference sequence). CDR3 in DNA: TGTGCCAGCAGTTTATCACAGGGGTCCTGCGAGCAGTACTTC. Amino acids: CASSLSQGSCEQYF.

This clonotype has just a few counts. This rearrangement joins TRBV11-2 to TRBJ1-3; D gene uncertain. This CDR3 spans 14 amino acids. Germline CDR1 SGHAT, CDR2 FQNNGV. V shed 4 bases and J shed 3 bases, with 10 bases lying between them. The CDR3, as DNA: TGTGCCAGCAGCTCGGCGGGGAGTGGAAACACCATATATTTT. Its translation is CASSSAGSGNTIYF.

In regard to this clonotype: A single base separates this from a much larger clone, so it may be a read error. V and J are TRBV4-3 and TRBJ1-5; the D is unclear. Deletions cut 1 base from V and 4 bases from J, with 11 bases between. The CDR3 runs 15 residues. Germline CDR1 reads LGHNA; CDR2 reads YSLEER. The CDR3 region has the DNA TGCGCCAGCAGCCAAGGCCGGGATTGGAATCAGCCCCAGCATTTT. It codes for CASSQGRDWNQPQHF.

This clonotype was observed many times. The chain carries TRBV7-9 and TRBJ2-7, with TRBD2 as a possible D gene (5 bases). Trimming removed 5 bases at V and 1 base at J, with 12 bases between. The CDR3 is 14 amino acids. Germline CDR1 and CDR2: SEHNR and FQNEAQ (reference sequence). In nucleotides, the CDR3 is TGTGCCAGCAGCCTGGAGGAGCGATCCTACGAGCAGTACTTC. Its translation: CASSLEERSYEQYF.

This clonotype was counted at least ten times. This CDR3 reads CASSLSSGANVLTF. CDR3 DNA sequence: TGTGCCAGCAGCTTGAGCTCTGGGGCCAACGTCCTGACTTTC. This chain uses TRBV6-5 with TRBJ2-6; D unclear. Germline-derived CDR1 and CDR2 are MNHEY and SVGAGI. V lost 6 bases, J lost 0 bases, and 6 bases lay in between. The CDR3 loop spans 14 amino acids.

A few counts support this clonotype. A much more abundant neighbour one base away suggests this may be a read error. V gene TRBV7-2 combines with J gene TRBJ2-7, with 8 nucleotides matching TRBD1. Germline values: CDR1 SGHTA, CDR2 FQGNSA. The CDR3 spans 15 residues. The CDR3 region is CASNLALGTGYEQYF. CDR3 in DNA: TGTGCCAGCAACTTAGCGCTCGGGACAGGCTACGAGCAGTACTTC.

This clonotype came up many times. J is TRBJ2-1 and V is TRBV3-1; possibly TRBD2 for D (5 bases). The germline V and J ends were trimmed by 2 bases and 10 bases, with 15 bases remaining between them. CDR1 and CDR2 (germline): LGHDT, YNNKEL (reference sequence). The CDR3 loop spans 14 amino acids. The CDR3 is CASSQQQRTLEQFF. In nucleotides, the CDR3 is TGTGCCAGCAGCCAACAGCAGCGGACTTTGGAGCAGTTCTTC.

At least ten counts were recorded for this clonotype. The chain has TRBV28 and TRBJ2-2; TRBD1 aligns across 9 bases. V shed 3 bases, J shed 5 bases, and the junction held 13 bases outside the gene matches. Germline values: CDR1 MDHEN, CDR2 SYDVKM. The CDR3 runs 18 residues. CDR3 DNA sequence: TGTGCCAGCAGTTTCCCGGACCTACAGGGGGCTGGTACCGGGGAGCTGTTTTTT. Translating gives CASSFPDLQGAGTGELFF. Supplemented by reference TRBV28 and TRBJ2-2, the full variable domain reads DVKVTQSSRYLVKRTGEKVFLECVQDMDHENMFWYRQDPGLGLRLIYFSYDVKMKEKGDIPEGYSVSREKKERFSLILESASTNQTSMYLCASSFPDLQGAGTGELFFGEGSRLTVL.

This chain links TRBV30 with TRBJ2-5; 8 bases fit TRBD1. This CDR3 has 13 amino acids. The ends lost 5 bases at V and 5 bases at J; junction bases unmatched: 7. CDR1 is GTSNPN, CDR2 SVGIG, per germline (reference sequence). This CDR3 is CAWYPGGGETQYF. In DNA form, the CDR3 reads TGTGCCTGGTATCCAGGGGGCGGTGAGACCCAGTACTTC.

V gene TRBV12-3 or TRBV12-4 combines with J gene TRBJ1-1; no clear D gene. V was cut by 1 base and J by 0 bases, with 9 bases left in between. The CDR3 covers 15 residues. CDR3 sequence reads: CASSLGSVMNTEAFF. CDR3 DNA: TGTGCCAGCAGTTTAGGTTCGGTCATGAACACTGAAGCTTTCTTT.

The J gene is TRBJ2-2, the V gene TRBV19; no firm D call. The V gene lost 7 bases and the J gene lost 3 bases, with 3 bases spanning the gap. The length of the CDR3 is 11 residues. CDR1 LNHDA and CDR2 SQIVND come from the germline V gene (reference sequence). In DNA form, the CDR3 reads TGTGCCAGTACCGACACCGGGGAGCTGTTTTTT. Amino acids: CASTDTGELFF.

This clonotype was recorded many times. The rearrangement joins TRBV7-2 to TRBJ2-4; D unresolved. V was shortened by 6 bases and J by 0 bases, with 9 bases between the two germline ends. Germline CDR1 reads SGHTA; CDR2 reads FQGNSA. The CDR3 has 14 amino acids. This chain's CDR3 is CASSSSVAKNIQYF. The CDR3, as DNA: TGTGCCAGCAGTTCTTCTGTAGCCAAAAACATTCAGTACTTC.

This clonotype was seen many times. The CDR3 protein is CASSGTGSSTDTQYF. In DNA, the CDR3 is TGTGCCAGCAGTGGGACAGGATCAAGCACAGATACGCAGTATTTT. The chain joins TRBV2 to TRBJ2-3; the match to TRBD1 covers 7 bases. The CDR3 length is 15 residues. Per germline, CDR1 SNHLY and CDR2 FYNNEI. Trimming cost V 4 bases and J 0 bases; bases outside gene matches: 4.

This rearrangement joins TRBV28 to TRBJ1-1; D uncertain. V was cut by 6 bases and J by 5 bases, with 16 bases left in between. The CDR3 runs 14 residues. Germline assignment: CDR1 MDHEN and CDR2 SYDVKM. The CDR3: CASRSDAYGTEAFF. The CDR3, as DNA: TGTGCCAGCAGATCCGACGCCTATGGTACTGAAGCTTTCTTT.

A word on this clonotype: A read error may be the cause here, since a much bigger clone is one base away. This chain links TRBV20-1 with TRBJ1-1, with D tentatively TRBD1 (5 bases). The V gene lost 6 bases and the J gene lost 3 bases, with 14 bases spanning the gap. Germline lookup yields CDR1 DFQATT and CDR2 SNEGSKA (reference sequence). There are 13 residues in the CDR3. The CDR3 bases are TGCAGTGCCCTTGGGGCAGAAGACACTGAAGCTTTCTTT. As protein: CSALGAEDTEAFF.

This sequence joins TRBV25-1 and TRBJ2-2; no clear D. The V gene's germline CDR1 is MGHDK and CDR2 SYGVNS. The CDR3 spans 14 residues. V dropped 7 bases and J dropped 4 bases, with 13 bases sitting between them. This chain's CDR3 is CASTPPTTTGELFF. The CDR3 coding sequence is TGTGCCAGCACCCCCCCAACGACCACCGGGGAGCTGTTTTTT.

This clonotype was counted ten times or more. The chain has TRBV6-5 and TRBJ2-1; 7 nucleotides align to TRBD1. This CDR3 contains 15 residues. CDR1 and CDR2 from the germline V gene are MNHEY and SVGAGI. J gave up 0 bases and V 7 bases, and 6 bases lay outside the gene matches. The CDR3 region is CASTSRDSSYNEQFF. CDR3 DNA sequence: TGTGCCAGCACATCCCGGGACAGCTCCTACAATGAGCAGTTCTTC.

A note on this clonotype: A read error may be the cause here, since a much bigger clone is one base away. The genes are TRBV12-3 or TRBV12-4 and TRBJ2-5; D might be TRBD1 (6 bases). The CDR3 is 13 amino acids. Deletions cut 7 bases from V and 5 bases from J, with 14 bases between. The CDR3 protein is CASTPEGEETQYF. Here the CDR3 DNA reads TGTGCCAGCACCCCCGAGGGGGAGGAGACCCAGTACTTC.

There are many counts of this clonotype. The chain recombines TRBV20-1 with TRBJ2-5; 10 bases agree with TRBD2. The germline V gene encodes CDR1 DFQATT and CDR2 SNEGSKA (reference sequence). CDR3 size: 15 residues. J gave up 2 bases and V 6 bases, and 9 bases lay outside the gene matches. The CDR3 DNA reads TGCAGTGCCCGGGATTTACTAGCGGGGCAAGAGACCCAGTACTTC. It encodes CSARDLLAGQETQYF.

As regards this clonotype: A read error is possible here, since a much larger clone lies one base away. This chain links TRBV4-3 with TRBJ2-3; D possibly corresponds to TRBD2 (6 bases). The CDR3 is 15 residues long. The germline V gene has CDR1 LGHNA and CDR2 YSLEER. CDR3 nucleotide sequence: TGCGCCAGCGGCCAATCTGCTAGCGAGCTGAATACGCAGTATTTT. Protein product: CASGQSASELNTQYF.

Many counts were recorded for this clonotype. The chain combines TRBV14 with TRBJ2-7; no clear D gene. Trimming removed 2 bases at V and 7 bases at J, with 18 bases between. Germline V gene sequence: CDR1 SGHDN, CDR2 FVKESK. The CDR3 has 15 amino acids. This CDR3 reads CASSQTYVGTMEQYF. The CDR3 DNA reads as TGTGCCAGCAGCCAAACTTACGTCGGAACCATGGAGCAGTACTTC.

This clonotype was seen many times. This chain joins TRBV6-5 and TRBJ2-7; a weak D match, TRBD1 (6 bases). Germline lookup yields CDR1 MNHEY and CDR2 SVGAGI. The CDR3 length is 14 residues. V lost 5 bases to trimming and J lost 1 base, with 12 bases between them. CDR3 nucleotides: TGTGCCAGCAGTCAGGGGCTATTTTCCTACGAGCAGTACTTC. Translated, it gives CASSQGLFSYEQYF.

This clonotype has only a few counts. A clone one base away is much larger, so this may be a read error. The chain uses TRBV15 and TRBJ2-3, with 7 bases lining up with TRBD2. The J segment lost 4 bases and the V segment lost 5 bases, leaving 12 bases of the junction unmatched. This CDR3 spans 16 amino acids. Germline loops: CDR1 LNHNV, CDR2 YYDKDF (reference sequence). The CDR3 DNA reads TGTGCCACCAGCGTTCACTTAGCGGGCGGCGCAGATACGCAGTATTTT. Translation: CATSVHLAGGADTQYF.

This clonotype turned up a few times. The chain uses TRBV7-6 and TRBJ2-2, with 8 positions matching TRBD1. J lost 4 bases, V lost 7 bases, and 11 bases had no gene match. The CDR3 spans 16 residues. Germline V gives CDR1 SGHVS, CDR2 FNYEAQ. The CDR3 DNA follows: TGTGCCAGCACCCTAAGGGACAGGTTCGGCACCGGGGAGCTGTTTTTT. Translation: CASTLRDRFGTGELFF.

V gene TRBV9 combines with J gene TRBJ2-3; D ambiguous. V gave up 3 bases and J gave up 2 bases, with 7 bases separating them. This CDR3 spans 13 amino acids. Per germline, CDR1 SGDLS and CDR2 YYNGEE. The CDR3 bases are TGTGCCAGCAGCGACGGTAACACAGATACGCAGTATTTT. It codes for CASSDGNTDTQYF.

This clonotype was detected many times. This chain links TRBV25-1 with TRBJ2-7; 10 bases match TRBD1. Germline V lookup: CDR1 MGHDK, CDR2 SYGVNS. The CDR3 runs to 14 residues. V shed 5 bases, J shed 5 bases, and the junction held 6 bases outside the gene matches. CDR3 coding DNA: TGTGCCAGCAGTATAGGACAGGGGGGAGACGAGCAGTACTTC. It is translated as CASSIGQGGDEQYF.

Turning to this clonotype: This may come from a read error, since a much larger clone is one base off. The J gene is TRBJ2-7, the V gene TRBV29-1, with a possible D match to TRBD1 (5 bases). Germline V lookup: CDR1 SQVTM, CDR2 ANQGSEA. CDR3 length: 12 residues. The CDR3 DNA is TGCGGCGTTGAGGCACAGGAGTACGAGCAGTACTTC. Its translation is CGVEAQEYEQYF.

This clonotype was recorded only once. This sequence may be a read error, since a much larger clone differs from it by one base. The CDR3 bases are TGCAGTGCTAACGACCTCAAGGCAAGCAATCAGCCCCAGCATTTT. Protein: CSANDLKASNQPQHF. The chain recombines TRBV20-1 with TRBJ1-5, with unresolved D. CDR1 is DFQATT, CDR2 SNEGSKA, per germline (reference sequence). V lost 4 bases and J lost 1, with 14 bases in between. The CDR3 has 15 residues.